The rows below give T cell receptor beta chains drawn from one sample of a study of cytomegalovirus exposure and HLA in healthy donors. Clones were read by immunoSEQ multiplex PCR, and TCRdb kept only the in-frame ones, dropping some. The sample lists about 150,000 clones, around 75% occurring once. The sequencing input was PBMCs. These receptors originate from a male donor in good health and CMV-seronegative. Each CDR3 is given with its conserved first and last residue. The D gene is left open where the match is weak. Clone size is stated in some rows and not others, as once, few, many or a class when expanded.

. | once | TRBJ2-7 | TRBV7-9 | TGTGCCAGCAGCTTTACAGGGACCTACGAGCAGTACTTC | CASSFTGTYEQYF
. | . | TRBJ2-2 | TRBV6-1 | TGTGCCAGCAGCCGCGCCGGGGCCGGGGAGCTGTTTTTT | CASSRAGAGELFF
TRBD1 | once | TRBJ1-6 | TRBV6-5 | TGTGCCAGCAGTTACTCCTCTGGGACAGGGAAATCACCCCTCCACTTT | CASSYSSGTGKSPLHF
. | . | TRBJ2-1 | TRBV12-5 | TGTGCTAGTGCCAGGGAAAGCTCCTACAATGAGCAGTTCTTC | CASARESSYNEQFF
. | few | TRBJ1-1 | TRBV7-9 | TGTTCCAGCAGCCCAACAGGGTCCATGAACACTGAAGCTTTCTTT | CSSSPTGSMNTEAFF
. | . | TRBJ1-5 | TRBV6-1 | TGTGCCAGCAGTGCACCATTCGGGCGGGGGTATAGCAATCAGCCCCAGCATTTT | CASSAPFGRGYSNQPQHF
. | . | TRBJ2-7 | TRBV11-2 | TGTGCCAGCAGCTTCAACAGGCAGAGCTCCTACGAGCAGTACTTC | CASSFNRQSSYEQYF
. | . | TRBJ1-5 | TRBV19 | TGTGCCAGTAGTTCCGCGGACAGATTTAGCAATCAGCCCCAGCATTTT | CASSSADRFSNQPQHF
TRBD2 | . | TRBJ2-3 | TRBV5-1 | TGCGCCAGCAGCTCCACTAGGACTAGCGGGGACTACACAGATACGCAGTATTTT | CASSSTRTSGDYTDTQYF
TRBD2 | . | TRBJ2-7 | TRBV6-5 | TGTGCCAGCAGTTACGAGCGGGGGGCCTACGAGCAGTACTTC | CASSYERGAYEQYF
. | . | TRBJ2-2 | TRBV29-1 | TGCAGCGTTGAGGTGGAGATCGGCGGGGAGCTGTTTTTT | CSVEVEIGGELFF
. | . | TRBJ2-5 | TRBV6-1 | TGTGCCAGCAGTGAAGCCGGGAAACAAGAGACCCAGTACTTC | CASSEAGKQETQYF
. | . | TRBJ1-2 | TRBV5-5 | TGTGCCAGCAGCTTGGGACTCGGCTCGGACTATGGCTACACCTTC | CASSLGLGSDYGYTF
. | . | TRBJ1-6 | TRBV9 | TGTGCCAGCAGCGTATCGCCAGTGTATAATTCACCCCTCCACTTT | CASSVSPVYNSPLHF
. | . | TRBJ1-1 | TRBV4-1 | TGCGCCAGCAGCCAGGGGGGGGTGAACACTGAAGCTTTCTTT | CASSQGGVNTEAFF
. | . | TRBJ1-2 | TRBV4-1 | TGCGCCAGCAGCCAAGTCGGTAATCACGGCTATGGCTACACCTTC | CASSQVGNHGYGYTF
. | once | TRBJ2-5 | TRBV7-6 | TGTGCCAGCAGCCAGGCTCTTGGGGAGACCCAGTACTTC | CASSQALGETQYF
TRBD1 | few | TRBJ2-5 | TRBV30 | TGTGCCTGGAGAGGGGACAGCCAAGAGACCCAGTACTTC | CAWRGDSQETQYF
. | . | TRBJ2-5 | TRBV9 | TGTGCCAGCAGCCCCCGGACAGCGAATCAAGAGACCCAGTACTTC | CASSPRTANQETQYF
. | . | TRBJ1-3 | TRBV5-1 | TGCGCCAGCAGCTTGTTCACTGACTCTGGAAACACCATATATTTT | CASSLFTDSGNTIYF
TRBD1 | . | TRBJ1-4 | TRBV19 | TGTGCCAGTAGCAATTTCGGGACAGGGGGCGAAAAACTGTTTTTT | CASSNFGTGGEKLFF
. | . | TRBJ1-5 | TRBV19 | TGTGCCAGTAGTCAAGACATACCTGGCAATCAGCCCCAGCATTTT | CASSQDIPGNQPQHF
. | once | TRBJ1-1 | TRBV21-1 | TGTGCCAGCAGCCCCCAGGTAGCGGGACAGGACAGGGGGCGAGACCCGAACACTGAAGCTTTCTTT | CASSPQVAGQDRGRDPNTEAFF
TRBD1 | . | TRBJ1-3 | TRBV7-6 | TGTGCCACCTCGCCGGGACAGGGTGCTGGAAACACCATATATTTT | CATSPGQGAGNTIYF
. | . | TRBJ1-2 | TRBV5-5 | TGTGCCAGCAGCGTAGCCTCGGGGGGAGCTAACTATGGCTACACCTTC | CASSVASGGANYGYTF
TRBD1 | . | TRBJ2-5 | TRBV6-6 | TGTGCCAGCAGTTACTCGTGGACAGGGGAGGAGACCCAGTACTTC | CASSYSWTGEETQYF
. | . | TRBJ1-5 | TRBV27 | TGTGCCAGCAGTCCCCAGGGTCCCAATCAGCCCCAGCATTTT | CASSPQGPNQPQHF
TRBD1 | . | TRBJ2-3 | TRBV19 | TGTGCCAGTAGTATAATGGGACAGGGCAACACAGATACGCAGTATTTT | CASSIMGQGNTDTQYF
. | . | TRBJ1-1 | TRBV18 | TGTGCCAGCTCACCACAGACGAACACCGGACAGAGGAACACTGAAGCTTTCTTT | CASSPQTNTGQRNTEAFF
TRBD2 | . | TRBJ2-5 | TRBV5-4 | TGTGCCAGCAGCTTGTTCGCTAGCGGGGGGGCCCAGTACTTC | CASSLFASGGAQYF
. | . | TRBJ1-5 | TRBV19 | TGTGCCAGTAGTATAGTTGGTGGGGGGAGCGGGGGTCATCAGCCCCAGCATTTT | CASSIVGGGSGGHQPQHF
. | . | TRBJ1-5 | TRBV5-6 | TGTGCCAGCACCTGGGCGGGTCTGAATCAGCCCCAGCATTTT | CASTWAGLNQPQHF
. | . | TRBJ2-2 | TRBV27 | TGTGCCACCAGGGACATTAACACCGGGGAGCTGTTTTTT | CATRDINTGELFF
TRBD1 | . | TRBJ2-3 | TRBV19 | TGTGCCAGTAGAGGGGGAGGGACAGGGGGCTCAGATACGCAGTATTTT | CASRGGGTGGSDTQYF
TRBD2 | few | TRBJ2-7 | TRBV6-6 | TGTGCCAGCAGTCCAAACCCGGGACTAGCGATCGAAGAGCAGTACTTC | CASSPNPGLAIEEQYF
. | . | TRBJ2-1 | TRBV4-2 | TGTGCCAGCAGCCAGACCCCCAATGCAGGGTGGGATGAGCAGTTCTTC | CASSQTPNAGWDEQFF
. | few | TRBJ2-7 | TRBV5-5 | TGTGCCAGCAGCGGGCAGGGGGGCTCCTACGAGCAGTACTTC | CASSGQGGSYEQYF
TRBD2 | . | TRBJ2-5 | TRBV18 | TGTGCCAGCTCACCACGTACCGGGGGGGCAAAAGAGACCCAGTACTTC | CASSPRTGGAKETQYF
. | . | TRBJ2-5 | TRBV18 | TGTGCCAGCTCACCCTCGCGGTACCAAGAGACCCAGTACTTC | CASSPSRYQETQYF
TRBD2 | . | TRBJ2-7 | TRBV5-1 | TGCGCCAGCAGCTTGGGGGGACTACCTGACTACGAGCAGTACTTC | CASSLGGLPDYEQYF
. | . | TRBJ1-1 | TRBV29-1 | TGCAGCGTTGAAGAAGCTCGGGGCACTGAAGCTTTCTTT | CSVEEARGTEAFF
. | . | TRBJ1-5 | TRBV7-9 | TGTGCCTGCGGGGGCAATCAGCCCCAGCATTTT | CACGGNQPQHF
TRBD1 | few | TRBJ1-5 | TRBV4-1 | TGCGCCAGCAGCCACATGACAGGGAACCTTGGCAATCAGCCCCAGCATTTT | CASSHMTGNLGNQPQHF
TRBD1 | once | TRBJ1-2 | TRBV29-1 | TGCAGCGTCCGGGACAGGGGGAACTATGGCTACACCTTC | CSVRDRGNYGYTF
. | . | TRBJ1-6 | TRBV6-1 | TGTGCCAGCGGGGAGTTGGGAGATAGTTCACCCCTCCACTTT | CASGELGDSSPLHF
TRBD2 | . | TRBJ2-7 | TRBV29-1 | TGCAGCGCCCTGGGGGGACTAGCGGGGGGGCCCCACGAGCAGTACTTC | CSALGGLAGGPHEQYF
. | . | TRBJ2-7 | TRBV6-1 | TGTGCCAGCCTGGGGGAGGTTACGCCCTACTTC | CASLGEVTPYF
. | . | TRBJ1-3 | TRBV7-9 | TGTGCCAGCAGACTCGACAGAAACATATATTTT | CASRLDRNIYF
. | . | TRBJ2-7 | TRBV19 | TGTGCCAGTAGTTCCGGACAGAGGAGCTACGAGCAGTACTTC | CASSSGQRSYEQYF
TRBD1 | . | TRBJ1-4 | TRBV5-1 | TGCGCCAGCAGCTTGGCGATCAGGGGGCCGGCCGAATCCCTTAATGAAAAACTGTTTTTT | CASSLAIRGPAESLNEKLFF
. | . | TRBJ1-6 | TRBV18 | TGTGCCAGCTCACCAAGGCGGGAAAGTTATTCACCCCTCCACTTT | CASSPRRESYSPLHF
TRBD1 | . | TRBJ1-1 | TRBV6-6 | TGTGCCAGCACCCAGGGACAGATGAACACTGAAGCTTTCTTT | CASTQGQMNTEAFF
. | . | TRBJ2-1 | TRBV11-2 | TGTGCCAGCAGCTTAGCTCCTACCAGGGACAATGAGCAGTTCTTC | CASSLAPTRDNEQFF
TRBD1 | once | TRBJ1-1 | TRBV6-1 | TGTGCCAGCAACCGGGACAGACCACTGAACACTGAAGCTTTCTTT | CASNRDRPLNTEAFF
TRBD1 | few | TRBJ1-1 | TRBV5-6 | TGTGCCAGCAGTCCGGACAGGGGCCCCTATGTAAACACTGAAGCTTTCTTT | CASSPDRGPYVNTEAFF
. | . | TRBJ2-3 | TRBV18 | TGTGCCAGCTCAACTTCTCAAGATACGCAGTATTTT | CASSTSQDTQYF
. | . | TRBJ1-5 | TRBV2 | TGTGCCAGCAGTGACGACACCCCTCATCCCCAGCATTTT | CASSDDTPHPQHF